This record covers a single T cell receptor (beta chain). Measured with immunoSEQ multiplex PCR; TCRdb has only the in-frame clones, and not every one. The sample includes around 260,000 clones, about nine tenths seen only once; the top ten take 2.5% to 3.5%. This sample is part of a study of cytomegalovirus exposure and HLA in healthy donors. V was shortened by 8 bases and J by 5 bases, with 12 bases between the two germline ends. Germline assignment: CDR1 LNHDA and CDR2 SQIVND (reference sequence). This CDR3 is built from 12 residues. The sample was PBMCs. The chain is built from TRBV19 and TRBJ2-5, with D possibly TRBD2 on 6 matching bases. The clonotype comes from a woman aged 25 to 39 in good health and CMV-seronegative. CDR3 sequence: CASGGLGETQYF. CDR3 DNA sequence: TGTGCCAGTGGGGGACTGGGGGAGACCCAGTACTTC. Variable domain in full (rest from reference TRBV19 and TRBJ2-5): DGGITQSPKYLFRKEGQNVTLSCEQNLNHDAMYWYRQDPGQGLRLIYYSQIVNDFQKGDIAEGYSVSREKKESFPLTVTSAQKNPTAFYLCASGGLGETQYFGPGTRLLVL.